The present entry profiles one TCR beta chain with its context. The method was immunoSEQ multiplex PCR; TCRdb's version includes in-frame clones alone and lacks a portion of them. The sample includes just over 200,000 clones, less than 85% seen only once; the top ten take roughly 6%. These data belong to a study of blood T cell repertoires in COVID-19. This TCR was recovered from a woman in her 70s with acute or convalescent COVID-19. The sample consisted of peripheral blood.

This CDR3 reads CASSLMPADSGNTIYF. CDR3 nucleotides: TGCGCCAGCAGCTTGATGCCAGCGGACTCTGGAAACACCATATATTTT. This chain connects TRBV5-1 to TRBJ1-3; D unresolved. CDR1 is SGHRS and CDR2 is YFSETQ in the germline V gene. CDR3 length equals 16 residues. V lost 1 base and J lost 0, with 11 bases in between.